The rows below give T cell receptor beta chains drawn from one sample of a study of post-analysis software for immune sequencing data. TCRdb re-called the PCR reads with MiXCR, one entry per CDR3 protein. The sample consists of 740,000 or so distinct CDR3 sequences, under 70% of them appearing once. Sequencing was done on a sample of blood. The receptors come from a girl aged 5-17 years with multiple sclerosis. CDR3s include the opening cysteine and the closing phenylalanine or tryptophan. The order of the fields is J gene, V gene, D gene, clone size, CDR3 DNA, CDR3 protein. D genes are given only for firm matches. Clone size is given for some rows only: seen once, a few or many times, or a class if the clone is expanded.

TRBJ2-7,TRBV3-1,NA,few,TGTGCCAGCAGCCAACTGGAAGGGGTCGACTACGAGCAGTACTTC,CASSQLEGVDYEQYF
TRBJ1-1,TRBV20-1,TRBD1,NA,TGCAGTGCTACGACAGGGATGGGCACTGAAGCTTTCTTT,CSATTGMGTEAFF
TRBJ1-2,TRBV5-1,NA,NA,TGCGCCAGCAGCTCCAGCCCCGTGGGGGAGAACTATGGCTACACCTTC,CASSSSPVGENYGYTF
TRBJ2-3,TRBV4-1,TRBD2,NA,TGCGCCAGCAGCCAAGAACGACTAGCTAATACGCAGTATTTT,CASSQERLANTQYF
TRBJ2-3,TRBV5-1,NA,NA,TGCGCCAGCAGCAGTCTTGTCGGGAGCACAGATACGCAGTATTTT,CASSSLVGSTDTQYF
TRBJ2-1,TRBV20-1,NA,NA,TGCAGTGCGGGGGCGAACAGAATGGGCTCCTACAATGAGCAGTTCTTC,CSAGANRMGSYNEQFF
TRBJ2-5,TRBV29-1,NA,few,TGCAGCGTTGAACCCCCGGGACATGAGACCCAGTACTTC,CSVEPPGHETQYF
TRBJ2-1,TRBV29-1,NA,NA,TGCAGCGTTTTCAGGGGAAGATCCTACAATGAGCAGTTCTTC,CSVFRGRSYNEQFF
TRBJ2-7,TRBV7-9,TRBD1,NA,TGTGCCAGCAGCAAGCGCCCAGGACAGGCCGAAGACGAGCAGTACTTC,CASSKRPGQAEDEQYF
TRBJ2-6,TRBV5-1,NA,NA,TGCGCCAGCAGCCAGGCCCTCTCCTCTGGGGCCAACGTCCTGACTTTC,CASSQALSSGANVLTF
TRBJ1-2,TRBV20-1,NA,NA,TGCAGTGCTAGCAAGCGGTCCCTAAACTATGGCTACACCTTC,CSASKRSLNYGYTF
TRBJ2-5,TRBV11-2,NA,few,TGTGCCAGCAGCTTAAAGGGCACCCGGAGCAGGGCTCAAGAGACCCAGTACTTC,CASSLKGTRSRAQETQYF
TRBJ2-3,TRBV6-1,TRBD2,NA,TGTGCCAGCAGTGAATTAGCGGGCCCCCCCGGGACGCAGTATTTT,CASSELAGPPGTQYF
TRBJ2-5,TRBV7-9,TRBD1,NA,TGTGCCAGCAGCCGCAGGACAGGGAACCAAGAGACCCAGTACTTC,CASSRRTGNQETQYF
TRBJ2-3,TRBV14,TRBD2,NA,TGTGCCAGCAGCGAGGTTTGGACTAGCGGGATCCCAGATACGCAGTATTTT,CASSEVWTSGIPDTQYF
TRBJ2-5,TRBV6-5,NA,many,TGTGCCAGCAGCTCTCTTGGGGAGACCCAGTACTTC,CASSSLGETQYF
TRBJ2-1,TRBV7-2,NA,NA,TGTGCCAGCAGCCACCCCGCGGGTGAGCAGTTCTTC,CASSHPAGEQFF
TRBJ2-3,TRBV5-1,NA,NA,TGCGCCAGCAGCCGCGTCCCGCTCCGCACAGATACGCAGTATTTT,CASSRVPLRTDTQYF
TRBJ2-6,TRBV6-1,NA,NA,TGTGCCAGCAGTCCCCTCTTGGGCCGGCGACAGTTCAGCTCTGGGGCCAACGTCCTGACTTTC,CASSPLLGRRQFSSGANVLTF
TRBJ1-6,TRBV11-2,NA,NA,TGTGCCAGCAGCTTAATAACAGGAGCCAGCTATAATTCACCCCTCCACTTT,CASSLITGASYNSPLHF
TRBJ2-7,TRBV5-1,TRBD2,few,TGCGCCAGCAGCCCCGGGGGGTTTGAGCAGTACTTC,CASSPGGFEQYF
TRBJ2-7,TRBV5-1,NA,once,TGCGCCAGCAGCTTGGACGGGACTTGGTACGAGCAGTACTTC,CASSLDGTWYEQYF
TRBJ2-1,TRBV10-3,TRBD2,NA,TGTGCCATCAGACAGGGCAAACTAGCGGGAGGGCCGTTTGATGAGCAGTTCTTC,CAIRQGKLAGGPFDEQFF
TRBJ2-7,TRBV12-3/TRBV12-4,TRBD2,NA,TGTGCCAGCAGTTTCAGTTCGTCTAGCGGGAGGAGCTACGAGCAGTACTTC,CASSFSSSSGRSYEQYF
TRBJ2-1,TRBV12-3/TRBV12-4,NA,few,TGTGCCAGCAGTTTATACAGGGTGCGCAATGAGCAGTTCTTC,CASSLYRVRNEQFF
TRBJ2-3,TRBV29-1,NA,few,TGCAGCGTTGGGCCCCTCCATGGTTCAGATACGCAGTATTTT,CSVGPLHGSDTQYF
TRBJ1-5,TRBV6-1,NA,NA,TGTGCCAGCAGTGACCTTCATAGCAATCAGCCCCAGCATTTT,CASSDLHSNQPQHF
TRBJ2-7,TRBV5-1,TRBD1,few,TGCGCCAGCAGCTACAGGGGGCACGAGCAGTACTTC,CASSYRGHEQYF
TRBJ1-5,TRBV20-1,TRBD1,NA,TGCAGTGCTATCAAACCCACAGGGGCTCTCGGCAATCAGCCCCAGCATTTT,CSAIKPTGALGNQPQHF